This T cell receptor beta chain was identified in a study of early T cells in non-severe SARS-CoV-2 infection. In the library, individual cDNA molecules carried attached unique molecular identifiers. Each CDR3 protein gets one entry after TCRdb re-called the 5' RACE reads with MiXCR. The sample lists some 59,000 distinct CDR3 sequences, approximately 8% occurring once. The CDR3 runs to 15 residues. J gave up 6 bases and V 1 base, and 7 bases lay outside the gene matches. Germline V gene lookup returns CDR1 SGHTA and CDR2 FQGNSA. This TCR was recovered from an adult who was a healthcare worker with PCR-confirmed SARS-CoV-2 infection or an uninfected control (not recorded which). V gene TRBV7-2 combines with J gene TRBJ2-7; TRBD2 matches 9 bases. The source material was whole blood, sampled at baseline. The CDR3 loop reads CASSLEAGGPREQYF. The CDR3 coding sequence is TGTGCCAGCAGCTTAGAGGCGGGAGGGCCTCGCGAGCAGTACTTC.